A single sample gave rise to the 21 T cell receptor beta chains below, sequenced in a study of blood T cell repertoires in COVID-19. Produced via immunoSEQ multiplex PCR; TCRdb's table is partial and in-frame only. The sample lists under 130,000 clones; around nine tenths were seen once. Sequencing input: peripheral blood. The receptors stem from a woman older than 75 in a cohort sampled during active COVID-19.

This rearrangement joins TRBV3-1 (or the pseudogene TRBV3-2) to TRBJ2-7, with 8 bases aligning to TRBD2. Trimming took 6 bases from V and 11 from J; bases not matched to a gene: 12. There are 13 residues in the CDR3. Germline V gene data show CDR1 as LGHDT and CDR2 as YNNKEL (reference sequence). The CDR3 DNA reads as TGTGCCAGCAGACCATTCACCGGGGGGGCCAAGTACTTC. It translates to CASRPFTGGAKYF.

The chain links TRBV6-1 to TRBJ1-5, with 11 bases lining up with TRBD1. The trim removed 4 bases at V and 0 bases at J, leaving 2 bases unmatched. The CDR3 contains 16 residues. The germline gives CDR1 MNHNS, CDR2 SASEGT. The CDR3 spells CASSGDRGNSNQPQHF. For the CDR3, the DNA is TGTGCCAGCAGTGGGGACAGGGGGAATAGCAATCAGCCCCAGCATTTT.

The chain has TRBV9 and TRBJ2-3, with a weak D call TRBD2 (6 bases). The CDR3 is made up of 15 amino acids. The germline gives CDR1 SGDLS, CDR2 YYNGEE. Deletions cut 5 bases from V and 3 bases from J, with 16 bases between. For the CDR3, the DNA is TGTGCCAGCAGTCGACTAGTAAGCGAGACAGATACGCAGTATTTT. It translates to CASSRLVSETDTQYF.

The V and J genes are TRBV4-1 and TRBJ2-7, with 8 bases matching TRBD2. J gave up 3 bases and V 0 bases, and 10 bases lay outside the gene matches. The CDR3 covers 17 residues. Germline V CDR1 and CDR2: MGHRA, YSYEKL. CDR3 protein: CASSQDHPSGSLYEQYF. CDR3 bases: TGCGCCAGCAGCCAAGACCATCCCAGCGGGAGTCTCTACGAGCAGTACTTC.

CDR3 loop: CASILQGLANYGYTF. CDR3 sequence (DNA): TGTGCCAGCATTTTGCAGGGTTTAGCTAACTATGGCTACACCTTC. The chain links TRBV2 to TRBJ1-2; D is possibly TRBD1 (5 bases). The CDR3 extends over 15 amino acids. The V end lost 7 bases, the J end lost 0 bases, and 15 bases lay between the germline ends. Germline assignment: CDR1 SNHLY and CDR2 FYNNEI.

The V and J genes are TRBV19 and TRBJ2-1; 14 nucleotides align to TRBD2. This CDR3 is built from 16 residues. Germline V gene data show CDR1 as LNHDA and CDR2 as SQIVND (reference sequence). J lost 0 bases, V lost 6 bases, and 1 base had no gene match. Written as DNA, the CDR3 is TGTGCCAGTAGGGGACTAGCGGGGGACTCCTACAATGAGCAGTTCTTC. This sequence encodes CASRGLAGDSYNEQFF.

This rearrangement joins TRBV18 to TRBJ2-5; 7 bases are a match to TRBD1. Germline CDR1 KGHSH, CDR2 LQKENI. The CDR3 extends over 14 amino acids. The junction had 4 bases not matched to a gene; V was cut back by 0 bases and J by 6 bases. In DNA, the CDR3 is TGTGCCAGCTCACCACCAAACAGGGGTCAGACCCAGTACTTC. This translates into CASSPPNRGQTQYF.

For the CDR3, the DNA is TGTGCCAGCAGATCTAGGACAGGCTCTGAAGCTTTCTTT. This gives the protein CASRSRTGSEAFF. The rearrangement links TRBV6-6 to TRBJ1-1; TRBD1 matches 7 bases. V trimming: 6 bases; J trimming: 6 bases; junction bases outside the gene matches: 7. The CDR3 is 13 residues long. Germline values: CDR1 MNHNY, CDR2 SVGAGI (reference sequence).

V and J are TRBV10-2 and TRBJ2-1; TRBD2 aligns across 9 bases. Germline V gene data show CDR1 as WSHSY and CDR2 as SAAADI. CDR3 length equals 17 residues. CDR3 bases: TGCCCCACCCCACGACTAGCGGAAAGAAGCTCCTACAATGAGCAGTTCTTC. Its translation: CPTPRLAERSSYNEQFF.

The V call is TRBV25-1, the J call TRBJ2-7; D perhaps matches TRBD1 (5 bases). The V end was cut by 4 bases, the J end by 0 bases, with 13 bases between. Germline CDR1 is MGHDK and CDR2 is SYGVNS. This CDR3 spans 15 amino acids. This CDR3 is CASSARTLNSYEQYF. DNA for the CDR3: TGTGCCAGCAGTGCACGGACATTGAACTCCTACGAGCAGTACTTC.

CDR3 region: CASSPGQGNQPQHF. CDR3 in DNA: TGCGCCAGCAGCCCGGGACAGGGGAATCAGCCCCAGCATTTT. The rearrangement joins TRBV5-1 to TRBJ1-5; 10 nucleotides agree with TRBD1. CDR1 is SGHRS and CDR2 is YFSETQ in the germline V gene. Losses at the gene ends were 4 bases for V and 4 bases for J; bases not matched to a gene: 2. CDR3 length: 14 residues.

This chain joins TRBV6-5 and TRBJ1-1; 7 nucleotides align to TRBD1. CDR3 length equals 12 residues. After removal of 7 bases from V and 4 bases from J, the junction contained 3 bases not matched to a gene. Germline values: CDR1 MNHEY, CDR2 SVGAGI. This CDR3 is CASTEGATEAFF. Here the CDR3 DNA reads TGTGCCAGCACGGAGGGGGCCACTGAAGCTTTCTTT.

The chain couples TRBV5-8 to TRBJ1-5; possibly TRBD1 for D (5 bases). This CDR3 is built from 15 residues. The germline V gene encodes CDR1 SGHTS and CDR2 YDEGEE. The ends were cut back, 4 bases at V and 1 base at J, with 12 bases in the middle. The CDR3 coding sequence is TGTGCCAGCAGCCCGCGACAGTTAAGCAATCAGCCCCAGCATTTT. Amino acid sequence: CASSPRQLSNQPQHF.

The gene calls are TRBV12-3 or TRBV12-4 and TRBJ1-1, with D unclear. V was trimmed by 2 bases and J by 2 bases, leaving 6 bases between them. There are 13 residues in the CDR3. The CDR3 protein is CASSLNTNTEAFF. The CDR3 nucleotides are TGTGCCAGCAGTTTAAACACAAACACTGAAGCTTTCTTT.

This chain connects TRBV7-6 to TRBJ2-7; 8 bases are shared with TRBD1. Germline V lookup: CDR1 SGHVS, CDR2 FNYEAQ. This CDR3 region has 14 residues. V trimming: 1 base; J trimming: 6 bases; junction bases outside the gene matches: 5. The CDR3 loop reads CASSLDQGAGEQYF. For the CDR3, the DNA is TGTGCCAGCAGCTTAGACCAGGGGGCGGGCGAGCAGTACTTC.

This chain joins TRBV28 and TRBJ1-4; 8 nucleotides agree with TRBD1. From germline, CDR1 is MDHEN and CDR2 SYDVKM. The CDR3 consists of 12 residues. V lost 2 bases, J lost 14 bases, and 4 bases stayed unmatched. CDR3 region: CASSLGTGRLFF. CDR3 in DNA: TGTGCCAGCAGTTTAGGGACAGGACGGCTGTTTTTT.

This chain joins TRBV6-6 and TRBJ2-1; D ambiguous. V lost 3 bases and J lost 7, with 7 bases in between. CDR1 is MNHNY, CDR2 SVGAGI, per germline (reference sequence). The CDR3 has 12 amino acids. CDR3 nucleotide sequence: TGTGCCAGCAGTTATAATGAGAATGAGCAGTTCTTC. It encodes CASSYNENEQFF.

CDR3 DNA: TGTGCCAGCAGCTTTTTTATCCAGGGGACAGAGACCCAGTACTTC. It encodes CASSFFIQGTETQYF. The rearrangement uses TRBV5-6 and TRBJ2-5; D perhaps matches TRBD1 (6 bases). Trimming took off 2 bases at V and 4 bases at J, with 15 bases between the two ends. This CDR3 region has 15 residues. The V gene's germline CDR1 is SGHDT and CDR2 YYEEEE.

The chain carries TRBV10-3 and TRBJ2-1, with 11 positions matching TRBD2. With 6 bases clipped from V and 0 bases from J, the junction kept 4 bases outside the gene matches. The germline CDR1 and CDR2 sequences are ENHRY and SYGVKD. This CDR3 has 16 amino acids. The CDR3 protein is CAISNLAGGSYNEQFF. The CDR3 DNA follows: TGTGCCATCAGCAATCTAGCGGGGGGCTCCTACAATGAGCAGTTCTTC.

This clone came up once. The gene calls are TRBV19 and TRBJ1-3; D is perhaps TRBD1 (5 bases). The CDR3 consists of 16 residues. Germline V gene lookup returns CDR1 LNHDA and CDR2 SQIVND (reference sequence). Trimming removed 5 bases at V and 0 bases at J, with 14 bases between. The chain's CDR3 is CASSPLGAPSGNTIYF. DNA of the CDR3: TGTGCCAGTAGTCCTCTTGGGGCACCCTCTGGAAACACCATATATTTT.

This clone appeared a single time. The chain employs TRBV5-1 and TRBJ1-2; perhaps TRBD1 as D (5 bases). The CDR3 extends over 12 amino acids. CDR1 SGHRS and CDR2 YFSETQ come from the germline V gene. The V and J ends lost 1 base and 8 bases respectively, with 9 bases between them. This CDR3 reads CASSLQGGGYTF. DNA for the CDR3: TGCGCCAGCAGCTTGCAGGGAGGAGGCTACACCTTC.